This TCR beta chain was sequenced in a study of T cell responses to AZD1222 COVID-19 vaccine. Study-level points and caveats: The donors showed a predominance of white British ancestry and of females, with possible underestimation of clonal diversity.

This clone was seen just once. No antigen is known for it. At one end, the junction sequence differs from germline, possibly due to a read error. The CDR3 is 14 residues long. The germline CDR1 and CDR2 sequences are LNHDA and SQIVND (reference sequence). The repertoire was sequenced with immunoSEQ multiplex PCR; TCRdb's copy has only in-frame clones and lacks some. The profile covers some 50,000 clones, with about four fifths appearing a single time and 25% to 30% taken by the ten largest. The receptor's source is an adult in good health. The sample here was peripheral blood, taken on day 0 of AZD1222 vaccination. The chain combines TRBV19 with TRBJ1-2; TRBD1 matches 8 bases. The CDR3 sequence is CASSQDRESYRYTF. CDR3 nucleotides: TGTGCCAGTAGTCAGGACAGGGAATCCTATCGCTACACCTTC.